A selection of T cell receptor beta chains follows, all from one sample in a study of beta chain features in type 1 diabetes. Assay: immunoSEQ multiplex PCR; the TCRdb copy retains only in-frame clones and omits some. The sample shows some 700,000 clones, roughly 13% of them seen only once. The material sequenced was naive CD4+ T cells from blood. Source of these receptors: a man aged 18 to 29 with type 1 diabetes. Each CDR3 is given with its conserved first and last residue. The order of the fields is J gene, V gene, CDR3 protein.

J: TRBJ2-6
V: TRBV7-3
CDR3: CASSWGPGANVLTF

J: TRBJ2-5
V: TRBV29-1
CDR3: CSVGETQYF

J: TRBJ2-1
V: TRBV5-1
CDR3: CASSLGGVNTYNEQFF

J: TRBJ2-7
V: TRBV28
CDR3: CASRFQLGFANSYEQYF

J: TRBJ1-1
V: TRBV30
CDR3: CAWRGRGMNTEAFF

J: TRBJ1-1
V: TRBV7-9
CDR3: CASSLQGGPEAFF

J: TRBJ2-5
V: TRBV27
CDR3: CASSSAETQYF

J: TRBJ2-5
V: TRBV28
CDR3: CASSLSGRQETQYF

J: TRBJ2-1
V: TRBV4-1
CDR3: CASSHPGKLEQFF

J: TRBJ2-5
V: TRBV19
CDR3: CASSMWGTVQETQYF

J: TRBJ1-2
V: TRBV5-1
CDR3: CASTPSGTGYTF

J: TRBJ2-7
V: TRBV5-1
CDR3: CASSLAPDETYEQYF

J: TRBJ1-2
V: TRBV30
CDR3: CAWRPQGGNYYGYTF

J: TRBJ2-5
V: TRBV5-6
CDR3: CASSLGGEETQYF

J: TRBJ2-2
V: TRBV6-5
CDR3: CASSYTDPNTGELFF

J: TRBJ2-7
V: TRBV7-8
CDR3: CASSYAARWDYEQYF

J: TRBJ1-2
V: TRBV7-9
CDR3: CASSSLTGAQGGYTF

J: TRBJ2-7
V: TRBV18
CDR3: CASSPVLGRKSYEQYF

J: TRBJ1-2
V: TRBV10-3
CDR3: CAIRAEPNYGYTF

J: TRBJ1-2
V: TRBV15
CDR3: CATSRDPGDGYTF

J: TRBJ2-3
V: TRBV2
CDR3: CASTTGISTDTQYF

J: TRBJ2-5
V: TRBV6-1
CDR3: CASSPNGGSETQYF

J: TRBJ1-1
V: TRBV30
CDR3: CAWSRVSSEAFF

J: TRBJ2-3
V: TRBV4-1
CDR3: CASRPGMAVVPNTQYF

J: TRBJ2-5
V: TRBV19
CDR3: CASKRDRGDQETQYF

J: TRBJ2-5
V: TRBV19
CDR3: CASSSRGAWETQYF

J: TRBJ2-5
V: TRBV19
CDR3: CASSIEVGRETQYF

J: TRBJ2-1
V: TRBV30
CDR3: CAWERGRYNEQFF

J: TRBJ1-2
V: TRBV30
CDR3: CAWSGAGNYGYTF

J: TRBJ2-2
V: TRBV9
CDR3: CASRRATGELFF

J: TRBJ2-6
V: TRBV18
CDR3: CASSPSSDYSGANVLTF

J: TRBJ2-2
V: TRBV9
CDR3: CASSSSGTGELFF